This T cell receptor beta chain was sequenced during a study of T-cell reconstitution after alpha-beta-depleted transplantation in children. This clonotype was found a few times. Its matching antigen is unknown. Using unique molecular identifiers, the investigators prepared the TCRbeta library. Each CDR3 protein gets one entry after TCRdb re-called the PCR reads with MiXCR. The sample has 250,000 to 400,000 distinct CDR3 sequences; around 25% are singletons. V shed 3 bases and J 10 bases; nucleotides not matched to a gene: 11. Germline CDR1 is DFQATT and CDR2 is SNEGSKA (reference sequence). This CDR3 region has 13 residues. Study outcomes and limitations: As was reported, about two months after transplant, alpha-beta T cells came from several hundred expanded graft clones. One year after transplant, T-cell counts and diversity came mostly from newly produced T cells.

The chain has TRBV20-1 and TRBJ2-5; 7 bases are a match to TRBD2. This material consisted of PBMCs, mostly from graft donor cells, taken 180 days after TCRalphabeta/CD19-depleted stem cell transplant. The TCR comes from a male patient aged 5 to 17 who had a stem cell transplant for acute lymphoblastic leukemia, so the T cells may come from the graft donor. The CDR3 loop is CSARSQGQRGQYF. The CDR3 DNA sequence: TGCAGTGCTAGGAGCCAGGGCCAGCGGGGCCAGTACTTC.